The source of this T cell receptor beta chain is a study of T cell changes during pregnancy in multiple sclerosis. Profiling relied on immunoSEQ multiplex PCR, and the TCRdb table lists in-frame clones only, not all of them. This sample has fewer than 90,000 clones, with over 85% found just once. The germline V gene encodes CDR1 SNHLY and CDR2 FYNNEI. Trimming removed 4 bases at V and 4 bases at J, with 14 bases between. There are 15 residues in the CDR3. Sequencing was performed on peripheral blood, taken after pregnancy. The clonotype comes from a female donor in good health, enrolled as a control in a pregnancy study. The chain uses TRBV2 and TRBJ1-3; unclear D gene. Here the CDR3 DNA reads TGTGCCAGCAGTGCGAGTCCCCCCTTGGGAAACACCATATATTTT. This encodes CASSASPPLGNTIYF.